Below are 10 T cell receptor beta chains sequenced from a single sample in a study of persistence of HIV-infected CD4 T cells (TCRdb year 2020). The immunoSEQ hsTCRB assay version 4 in survey mode was used to sequence TCRbeta repertoires from genomic DNA. TCRdb obtained this table from immuneACCESS and retained in-frame rearrangements with V and J assigned. These tables miss some clones; where compared with another copy, unresolved V genes account for less than half of the shortfall, and the remainder is unexplained. For this sample there are about 13,000 clones; 60% to 80% appear just once. The biggest ten clones account for 6.9% of the sample. The treatment or condition label corresponds to: suppressive antiretroviral therapy. A pool of overlapping HIV-1 Gag 15-mer peptides was used at 1 ug per peptide per mL for cell stimulation. CD4+ T cells that responded were sorted based on upregulation of both CD40 ligand and CD69.

No cognate antigen is known for these TCRs. Material: CD4+ T cells sorted from PBMCs after roughly 17-hour stimulation, obtained from a patient who received antiretroviral therapy. The cell subset or site label here, explained by the study, means: CD40L+CD69+ CD4 T cells responding to HIV-1 Gag peptides. These receptors were obtained from an adult man with HIV who was CMV-seropositive.

This sequence joins TRBV5-1 and TRBJ2-1; 11 bases line up with TRBD1. Germline values: CDR1 SGHRS, CDR2 YFSETQ. After removal of 4 bases from V and 9 bases from J, the junction contained 9 bases not matched to a gene. The CDR3 sequence is 15 residues long. CDR3 region: CASSPEGGQGVEQFF. CDR3 nucleotide sequence: TGCGCCAGCAGCCCGGAAGGGGGACAGGGGGTTGAGCAGTTCTTC.

The chain recombines TRBV12-5 with TRBJ2-1, with D perhaps TRBD1 or TRBD2 (6 bases each). In germline, CDR1 is LGHNT, CDR2 FRNRAP. Trimming took off 3 bases at V and 8 bases at J, with 17 bases between the two ends. This CDR3 contains 15 residues. The DNA for the CDR3 is TGTGCTAGTGGTTTTTCCCTCAAGGAGGGGGATGAGCAGTTCTTC. This sequence encodes CASGFSLKEGDEQFF.

The CDR3 reads CASSPSGGNQPQHF. In DNA, the CDR3 is TGTGCCAGCTCACCATCAGGGGGGAATCAGCCCCAGCATTTT. The rearrangement links TRBV18 to TRBJ1-5; 7 nucleotides agree with TRBD1. Looked up from germline, CDR1 is KGHSH and CDR2 is LQKENI. The CDR3 length is 14 residues. The J segment lost 4 bases and the V segment lost 2 bases, leaving 2 bases of the junction unmatched.

This clone has more than one count but fewer than ten. The sample holds other DNA sequences that translate to the same CDR3. The chain recombines TRBV5-1 with TRBJ1-2; 11 bases are shared with TRBD1. This CDR3 region has 15 residues. Trimming cost V 2 bases and J 1 base; bases outside gene matches: 1. CDR1 is SGHRS and CDR2 is YFSETQ in the germline V gene. CDR3 protein: CASSLGTGGNYGYTF. The DNA for the CDR3 is TGCGCCAGCAGCTTAGGGACAGGGGGTAACTATGGCTACACCTTC.

J is TRBJ1-1 and V is TRBV19; 7 positions agree with TRBD1. Looked up from germline, CDR1 is LNHDA and CDR2 is SQIVND (reference sequence). This CDR3 comprises 13 residues. With 6 bases clipped from V and 5 bases from J, the junction kept 6 bases outside the gene matches. The DNA of the CDR3 is TGTGCCAGTAGAGAGACAGGGAGGACTGAAGCTTTCTTT. This translates into CASRETGRTEAFF.

The J gene is TRBJ2-2, the V gene TRBV25-1; no firm D call. The V gene's germline CDR1 is MGHDK and CDR2 SYGVNS. This CDR3 spans 13 amino acids. V lost 4 bases and J lost 5, with 8 bases in between. The CDR3 nucleotides read TGTGCCAGCAGTGTATATGGGACCGGGGAGCTGTTTTTT. As protein: CASSVYGTGELFF.

In this sample, this clone turned up a few times. This rearrangement joins TRBV30 to TRBJ1-1; D is uncertain. V dropped 1 base and J dropped 7 bases, with 7 bases sitting between them. CDR1 is GTSNPN and CDR2 is SVGIG in the germline V gene (reference sequence). The CDR3 is made up of 11 amino acids. CDR3 sequence: CAWSERNEAFF. CDR3 coding DNA: TGTGCCTGGAGTGAACGGAATGAAGCTTTCTTT.

V usage is TRBV19 and J usage is TRBJ1-3, with D possibly TRBD1 on 5 matching bases. V gave up 3 bases and J gave up 3 bases, with 9 bases separating them. There are 14 residues in the CDR3. Germline assignment: CDR1 LNHDA and CDR2 SQIVND (reference sequence). CDR3 amino acids: CASSIDSRGNTIYF. Written as DNA, the CDR3 is TGTGCCAGTAGTATTGACAGCCGTGGAAACACCATATATTTT.

The chain links TRBV27 to TRBJ1-6, with a tentative D call TRBD1 (5 bases). The CDR3 is made up of 16 amino acids. V shed 3 bases and J shed 7 bases, with 16 bases lying between them. Germline-derived CDR1 and CDR2 are MNHEY and SMNVEV (reference sequence). The CDR3 coding sequence is TGTGCCAGCAGTTTGGGCGACGGGGGGGGGAATTCACCCCTCCACTTT. Residues: CASSLGDGGGNSPLHF.

The rearrangement uses TRBV12-3 or TRBV12-4 and TRBJ1-1; D ambiguous. CDR3 length: 13 amino acids. V was trimmed by 2 bases and J by 2 bases, leaving 6 bases between them. The CDR3 here is CASSLFVNTEAFF. DNA for the CDR3: TGTGCCAGCAGTTTATTTGTAAACACTGAAGCTTTCTTT.